These 2 T cell receptor beta chains originate from one sample sequenced in a study of early T cells in non-severe SARS-CoV-2 infection. TCRdb analysed the 5' RACE reads with MiXCR anew, one entry per CDR3 protein. This table has tens of thousands of distinct CDR3 sequences, over 5% appearing once. Sequencing was done on a sample of whole blood. Receptor source: an adult who was a healthcare worker with PCR-confirmed SARS-CoV-2 infection or an uninfected control (not recorded which).

The chain is built from TRBV6-4 and TRBJ2-2; D uncertain. CDR1 and CDR2 (germline): MRHNA, SNTAGT. This CDR3 region has 13 residues. V gave up 0 bases and J gave up 4 bases, with 3 bases separating them. This CDR3 is CASSDSSTGELFF. The CDR3 region has the DNA TGTGCCAGCAGTGACTCCAGCACCGGGGAGCTGTTTTTT.

This chain uses TRBV7-8 with TRBJ1-6; 7 positions match TRBD1. The germline CDR1 and CDR2 sequences are SGHVS and FQNEAQ. J gave up 4 bases and V 1 base, and 4 bases lay outside the gene matches. The CDR3 is 16 amino acids. The CDR3 coding sequence is TGTGCCAGCAGCTTAGGGGGACAGCCATATAATTCACCCCTCCACTTT. This translates into CASSLGGQPYNSPLHF.